A selection of T cell receptor beta chains follows, all from one sample in a study of technical replicates of blood from a few donors. Produced via immunoSEQ multiplex PCR; TCRdb's table is partial and in-frame only. The sample holds tens of thousands of clones, 90% to 95% seen once. Sequenced: PBMCs. The receptors were sampled from a human donor in good health. Some clones in this sample may be carry-over from other donors' samples. The CDR3 runs from the conserved cysteine through the conserved F or W. A D gene is named only where the DNA matches it firmly. The size of a clone is reported for some rows only, either as once, few or many, or as a class for expanded clones.

clone_size: .; cdr3_length: 13; v_call: TRBV30; j_call: TRBJ2-7; d_call: .; cdr3_nt: TGTGCCTGGAGGGGCAAGGGGGTCTACGAGCAGTACTTC; cdr3_aa: CAWRGKGVYEQYF
clone_size: .; cdr3_length: 15; v_call: TRBV11-2; j_call: TRBJ2-3; d_call: TRBD2; cdr3_nt: TGTGCCAGCAGCTTAGATGGTCTAGCGGCAGATACGCAGTATTTT; cdr3_aa: CASSLDGLAADTQYF
clone_size: .; cdr3_length: 14; v_call: TRBV15; j_call: TRBJ1-2; d_call: .; cdr3_nt: TGTGCCACCAGCAGGGAGGCAGGGGACTATGGCTACACCTTC; cdr3_aa: CATSREAGDYGYTF
clone_size: .; cdr3_length: 14; v_call: TRBV5-8; j_call: TRBJ1-2; d_call: .; cdr3_nt: TGTGCCAGCAGCTTGGGGAGGGGTTTTTATGGCTACACCTTC; cdr3_aa: CASSLGRGFYGYTF
clone_size: .; cdr3_length: 15; v_call: TRBV9; j_call: TRBJ1-2; d_call: TRBD1; cdr3_nt: TGTGCCAGCAGCGTAGAGGGACAGGGGTACTATGGCTACACCTTC; cdr3_aa: CASSVEGQGYYGYTF
clone_size: .; cdr3_length: 14; v_call: TRBV7-2; j_call: TRBJ2-7; d_call: TRBD1; cdr3_nt: TGTGCCAGCAGCCGGGACAGGGGAACCTACGAGCAGTACTTC; cdr3_aa: CASSRDRGTYEQYF
clone_size: .; cdr3_length: 15; v_call: TRBV6-5; j_call: TRBJ2-1; d_call: TRBD2; cdr3_nt: TGTGCCAGCAGTTACGGAGCGGGGTCCCGCAATGAGCAGTTCTTC; cdr3_aa: CASSYGAGSRNEQFF
clone_size: .; cdr3_length: 15; v_call: TRBV11-1; j_call: TRBJ2-3; d_call: TRBD1; cdr3_nt: TGTGCCAGCAGCCCGACAGGGGCAGGGACAGATACGCAGTATTTT; cdr3_aa: CASSPTGAGTDTQYF
clone_size: .; cdr3_length: 13; v_call: TRBV18; j_call: TRBJ1-2; d_call: .; cdr3_nt: TGTGCCAGCTCACCGGGGCTGAGCTATGGCTACACCTTC; cdr3_aa: CASSPGLSYGYTF
clone_size: .; cdr3_length: 14; v_call: TRBV7-9; j_call: TRBJ1-6; d_call: .; cdr3_nt: TGTGCCAGCAGCTTAGGCAAGCCACCCTCACCCCTCCACTTT; cdr3_aa: CASSLGKPPSPLHF
clone_size: few; cdr3_length: 12; v_call: TRBV2; j_call: TRBJ2-7; d_call: TRBD1; cdr3_nt: TGTGCCAGCAGCCCACAGGGGAACGAGCAGTACTTC; cdr3_aa: CASSPQGNEQYF
clone_size: .; cdr3_length: 15; v_call: TRBV6-1; j_call: TRBJ2-3; d_call: TRBD2; cdr3_nt: TGTGCCAGCACTAGACTAGCGGGGAGCACAGATACGCAGTATTTT; cdr3_aa: CASTRLAGSTDTQYF
clone_size: .; cdr3_length: 15; v_call: TRBV27; j_call: TRBJ1-2; d_call: .; cdr3_nt: TGTGCCAGCAGCCCAAACGCAGGAGGACACTATGGCTACACCTTC; cdr3_aa: CASSPNAGGHYGYTF
clone_size: .; cdr3_length: 13; v_call: TRBV11-1; j_call: TRBJ1-1; d_call: .; cdr3_nt: TGTGCCAGCAGCGCGGTGGGGAACACTGAAGCTTTCTTT; cdr3_aa: CASSAVGNTEAFF
clone_size: once; cdr3_length: 16; v_call: TRBV11-2; j_call: TRBJ2-3; d_call: .; cdr3_nt: TGTGCCAGCAGCTTGCGAGGGAGTGCGGCACACGATACGCAGTATTTT; cdr3_aa: CASSLRGSAAHDTQYF
clone_size: .; cdr3_length: 15; v_call: TRBV6-1; j_call: TRBJ2-5; d_call: TRBD2; cdr3_nt: TGTGCCAGCAGTTCGGGGACTAGCGAACAAGAGACCCAGTACTTC; cdr3_aa: CASSSGTSEQETQYF
clone_size: .; cdr3_length: 14; v_call: TRBV10-2; j_call: TRBJ1-1; d_call: .; cdr3_nt: TGCGCCAGCAGTGAGTCCCAGGGCCCCACTGAAGCTTTCTTT; cdr3_aa: CASSESQGPTEAFF
clone_size: .; cdr3_length: 14; v_call: TRBV5-1; j_call: TRBJ2-7; d_call: TRBD1; cdr3_nt: TGCGCCAGCAGCGTCGGACAGGCGTCCTACGAGCAGTACTTC; cdr3_aa: CASSVGQASYEQYF
clone_size: .; cdr3_length: 13; v_call: TRBV6-1; j_call: TRBJ2-5; d_call: .; cdr3_nt: TGTGCCAGCAGTGGACTGGCCCAAGAGACCCAGTACTTC; cdr3_aa: CASSGLAQETQYF
clone_size: .; cdr3_length: 14; v_call: TRBV7-9; j_call: TRBJ1-2; d_call: .; cdr3_nt: TGTGCCAGCAGCTTAGAGGTCAGGGGTGGAGGCTACACCTTC; cdr3_aa: CASSLEVRGGGYTF
clone_size: once; cdr3_length: 15; v_call: TRBV5-1; j_call: TRBJ2-7; d_call: TRBD2; cdr3_nt: TGCGCCAGCAGCCCGGCAGTAGCGGGAGTGGGCGAGCAGTACTTC; cdr3_aa: CASSPAVAGVGEQYF
clone_size: .; cdr3_length: 16; v_call: TRBV5-5; j_call: TRBJ2-7; d_call: .; cdr3_nt: TGTGCCAGCAGCCCCCAAGGCGGGCAGAGCTCCTACGAGCAGTACTTC; cdr3_aa: CASSPQGGQSSYEQYF
clone_size: .; cdr3_length: 13; v_call: TRBV5-6; j_call: TRBJ1-2; d_call: TRBD1; cdr3_nt: TGTGCCAGCAGCTTAGGGGGCGGCTCTGGCTACACCTTC; cdr3_aa: CASSLGGGSGYTF
clone_size: .; cdr3_length: 15; v_call: TRBV6-1; j_call: TRBJ1-4; d_call: TRBD1; cdr3_nt: TGTGCCAGCACGCTACAACAGGGGGTTGGTGAAAAACTGTTTTTT; cdr3_aa: CASTLQQGVGEKLFF